Listed below are T cell receptor beta chains from one sample, sequenced in a study of blood T cell repertoires in COVID-19. The method was immunoSEQ multiplex PCR; TCRdb's version includes in-frame clones alone and lacks a portion of them. Of a few hundred thousand clones listed, roughly 90% were seen once; the top ten hold about 1.4%. The sequenced material came from PBMCs or T cells enriched from blood (not recorded which). The source is a woman aged 18 to 35 who had been exposed to COVID-19. Each CDR3 is given with its conserved first and last residue. Fields, in order: CDR3 length, D gene, J gene, clone size, V gene, CDR3 protein, CDR3 DNA. D genes are given only for firm matches. Some rows have no size entry. The others give once, few or many, or a class for an expanded clone.

14 - TRBJ1-1 few TRBV28 CASSLSAVNTEAFF TGTGCCAGCAGTTTATCAGCGGTGAACACTGAAGCTTTCTTT
13 TRBD2 TRBJ2-1 once TRBV2 CASISGSIDEQFF TGTGCCAGCATTAGCGGGAGTATCGATGAGCAGTTCTTC
17 TRBD2 TRBJ2-2 - TRBV15 CATSRAPAGGRTGELFF TGTGCCACCAGCAGAGCCCCAGCGGGAGGGCGCACCGGGGAGCTGTTTTTT
12 - TRBJ2-7 - TRBV11-2 CASSLDSYEQYF TGTGCCAGCAGCCTCGACTCTTACGAGCAGTACTTC
19 TRBD2 TRBJ2-7 - TRBV5-1 CASSFRTGTSAPADYEQYF TGCGCCAGCAGCTTCCGAACCGGGACTAGCGCACCAGCCGACTACGAGCAGTACTTC
16 - TRBJ1-2 once TRBV7-8 CASSPHGEGTPPSYTF TGTGCCAGCAGCCCCCATGGGGAGGGAACCCCCCCTAGCTACACCTTC
18 TRBD2 TRBJ2-7 - TRBV7-8 CASSFASGGSPLSYEQYF TGTGCCAGCAGCTTTGCTAGCGGGGGTTCTCCCCTCTCCTACGAGCAGTACTTC
15 TRBD1 TRBJ1-5 - TRBV19 CASGSTGGSNQPQHF TGTGCCAGTGGTTCGACAGGGGGAAGCAATCAGCCCCAGCATTTT
13 - TRBJ1-1 - TRBV5-1 CASSKQANTEAFF TGCGCCAGCTCCAAACAGGCGAACACTGAAGCTTTCTTT
14 TRBD1 TRBJ1-5 - TRBV19 CASRDRALNQPQHF TGTGCCAGCAGGGACAGGGCTCTTAATCAGCCCCAGCATTTT
18 - TRBJ2-6 - TRBV19 CASSRRDFRSSGANVLTF TGTGCCAGTAGTAGACGGGACTTCCGGTCCTCTGGGGCCAACGTCCTGACTTTC
14 - TRBJ2-1 - TRBV9 CASSPSGPSAEQFF TGTGCCAGCAGCCCAAGCGGGCCTAGCGCTGAGCAGTTCTTC
18 TRBD1 TRBJ1-1 once TRBV10-1 CASSEFRDREDGNTEAFF TGCGCCAGCAGTGAGTTCCGGGACAGGGAGGATGGGAACACTGAAGCTTTCTTT
16 TRBD2 TRBJ2-2 - TRBV18 CASSPPGGAGTGELFF TGTGCCAGCTCACCACCGGGAGGGGCCGGGACCGGGGAGCTGTTTTTT
15 - TRBJ2-5 once TRBV6-2/TRBV6-3 CASSYGGAHQETQYF TGTGCCAGCAGTTACGGCGGGGCCCACCAAGAGACCCAGTACTTC
15 TRBD2 TRBJ2-5 - TRBV2 CASSVDGAGEETQYF TGTGCCAGCAGCGTGGATGGTGCGGGGGAAGAGACCCAGTACTTC
17 TRBD2 TRBJ2-6 - TRBV4-2 CASSPSGGRSGANVLTF TGTGCCAGCAGTCCTAGCGGGGGACGCTCTGGGGCCAACGTCCTGACTTTC
14 TRBD1 TRBJ1-1 - TRBV20-1 CSASGQGSNTEAFF TGCAGTGCAAGTGGACAGGGGTCGAACACTGAAGCTTTCTTT
14 TRBD1 TRBJ2-5 - TRBV10-3 CASRQGASRETQYF TGTGCCAGCCGACAGGGGGCATCACGAGAGACCCAGTACTTC
15 - TRBJ1-2 once TRBV7-3 CASSLYAGVGWGYTF TGTGCCAGCAGCTTATACGCAGGGGTTGGTTGGGGCTACACCTTC
15 TRBD2 TRBJ2-1 once TRBV7-2 CASSLQRGNYNEQFF TGTGCCAGCAGCTTACAGCGGGGGAACTACAATGAGCAGTTCTTC
14 - TRBJ1-6 - TRBV9 CASSPRETNSPLHF TGTGCCAGCAGCCCTCGTGAGACAAATTCACCCCTCCACTTT
15 TRBD2 TRBJ2-3 - TRBV2 CASSWLAGGADTQYF TGTGCCAGCAGTTGGCTAGCGGGGGGGGCAGATACGCAGTATTTT
16 TRBD1 TRBJ1-5 once TRBV28 CASSSTGGQSNQPQHF TGTGCCAGCAGTTCTACAGGGGGACAAAGCAATCAGCCCCAGCATTTT
16 - TRBJ1-5 - TRBV6-2/TRBV6-3 CASSEPSGARGQPQHF TGTGCCAGCAGCGAACCCTCAGGGGCGAGGGGTCAGCCCCAGCATTTT
11 - TRBJ2-7 few TRBV27 CASSEGYEQYF TGTGCCAGCAGCGAGGGCTACGAGCAGTACTTC
15 - TRBJ2-5 - TRBV10-3 CAISEGPGSQETQYF TGTGCCATCAGTGAGGGGCCCGGTTCCCAAGAGACCCAGTACTTC
15 TRBD2 TRBJ2-1 - TRBV7-8 CASSLASGVYNEQFF TGTGCCAGCAGCTTAGCTAGCGGGGTTTACAATGAGCAGTTCTTC
15 TRBD2 TRBJ2-7 - TRBV9 CASSVGLAGPYEQYF TGTGCCAGCAGCGTCGGACTAGCGGGACCCTACGAGCAGTACTTC
14 - TRBJ2-7 - TRBV5-1 CASSLTGSLYEQYF TGCGCCAGCAGCTTGACAGGGTCCCTCTACGAGCAGTACTTC
16 TRBD1 TRBJ1-2 - TRBV5-1 CASSLAGGAQNYGYTF TGCGCCAGCAGCTTGGCAGGGGGCGCGCAAAACTATGGCTACACCTTC
15 TRBD2 TRBJ2-7 - TRBV6-5 CASSKRDPTPYEQYF TGTGCCAGCAGTAAGCGGGACCCGACCCCCTACGAGCAGTACTTC
16 - TRBJ2-7 - TRBV23-1 CASSHRPGHSSYEQYF TGCGCCAGCAGTCATCGGCCGGGACACAGCTCCTACGAGCAGTACTTC
14 - TRBJ2-2 - TRBV2 CASRSEGAGGELFF TGTGCCAGCAGGTCGGAGGGGGCGGGCGGGGAGCTGTTTTTT
16 TRBD1 TRBJ2-7 - TRBV4-1 CASSQAWDRDKYEQYF TGCGCCAGCAGCCAGGCCTGGGACAGGGATAAGTACGAGCAGTACTTC
11 - TRBJ2-7 - TRBV30 CAWSRDYEQYF TGTGCCTGGAGTAGAGACTACGAGCAGTACTTC
15 TRBD1 TRBJ1-3 - TRBV7-6 CASSLGAGGSNTIYF TGTGCCAGCAGCTTAGGGGCAGGGGGCTCAAACACCATATATTTT
12 - TRBJ2-1 - TRBV28 CASSFGSNEQFF TGTGCCAGCAGTTTCGGGAGTAATGAGCAGTTCTTC
12 - TRBJ2-3 - TRBV13 CASSFQAYTQYF TGTGCCAGCAGCTTCCAGGCTTATACGCAGTATTTT
14 - TRBJ1-4 - TRBV5-1 CASSLGQTNEKLFF TGCGCCAGCAGCTTGGGACAGACTAATGAAAAACTGTTTTTT
13 - TRBJ2-7 - TRBV9 CASSVGLRSEQYF TGTGCCAGCAGCGTAGGGTTGCGGAGCGAGCAGTACTTC
15 TRBD1 TRBJ2-6 - TRBV24-1 CATSAPGQGLDVLTF TGTGCCACCAGTGCCCCGGGACAGGGCCTCGACGTCCTGACTTTC
14 TRBD2 TRBJ2-5 - TRBV6-4 CASSESGGGATQYF TGTGCCAGCAGTGAAAGTGGGGGGGGAGCGACCCAGTACTTC
15 TRBD1 TRBJ1-4 - TRBV4-3 CASSQEGQGNEKLFF TGCGCCAGCAGCCAAGAGGGACAGGGAAATGAAAAACTGTTTTTT
17 TRBD1 TRBJ2-3 - TRBV4-2 CASSQALTGGGTDTQYF TGTGCCAGCAGCCAAGCCCTGACAGGGGGCGGGACAGATACGCAGTATTTT
14 TRBD2 TRBJ2-7 - TRBV7-7 CASSPPGLSYEQYF TGTGCTAGCAGCCCGCCGGGACTATCCTACGAGCAGTACTTC
14 - TRBJ1-2 - TRBV5-6 CASSLDSPNYGYTF TGTGCCAGCAGCTTGGACAGTCCTAACTATGGCTACACCTTC